The 28 T cell receptor beta chains presented below share a single source sample, sequenced in a study of blood T cell repertoires in COVID-19. Produced via immunoSEQ multiplex PCR; TCRdb's table is partial and in-frame only. This sample carries 68,000 or so clones, about 74% of them seen once, and the ten largest clones take 20% to 25%. The sample comprised peripheral blood. The receptors come from a human donor in a cohort sampled during active COVID-19.

V is TRBV6-5 and J is TRBJ1-1; D remains unclear. Germline CDR1 and CDR2: MNHEY and SVGAGI. This CDR3 comprises 13 residues. Trimming took 7 bases from V and 0 from J, leaving 9 bases between them. Here the CDR3 reads CASKKEMNTEAFF. The CDR3 DNA follows: TGTGCCAGCAAGAAGGAGATGAACACTGAAGCTTTCTTT.

This clone was recorded once. The chain joins TRBV5-1 to TRBJ2-2; TRBD2 agrees at 10 bases. This CDR3 region has 15 residues. Germline loops: CDR1 SGHRS, CDR2 YFSETQ. Germline trimming cut 6 bases from V and 0 bases from J; bases unmatched to any gene: 2. As DNA, the CDR3 is TGCGCCAGCAAGCTAGCGGGGGCGAACACCGGGGAGCTGTTTTTT. Its translation: CASKLAGANTGELFF.

J is TRBJ2-5 and V is TRBV9; 12 bases agree with TRBD2. V lost 4 bases and J lost 2; bases outside the gene matches: 9. The CDR3 consists of 17 residues. Germline values: CDR1 SGDLS, CDR2 YYNGEE. The CDR3 region is CASSPHGLAGRQETQYF. CDR3 bases: TGTGCCAGCAGCCCGCATGGACTAGCGGGGCGACAAGAGACCCAGTACTTC.

This clone was seen once. This chain connects TRBV7-2 to TRBJ2-7, with D perhaps TRBD1 (5 bases). CDR1 and CDR2 from the germline V gene are SGHTA and FQGNSA. The CDR3 runs to 14 residues. V was shortened by 1 base and J by 2 bases, with 9 bases between the two germline ends. In nucleotides, the CDR3 is TGTGCCAGCAGCTTAGGAACAGGAACCTACGAGCAGTACTTC. Amino acids: CASSLGTGTYEQYF.

This rearrangement joins TRBV4-2 to TRBJ1-5; TRBD1 agrees at 8 bases. Per germline, CDR1 LGHNA and CDR2 YNFKEQ. V lost 1 base and J lost 0; bases outside the gene matches: 5. The CDR3 covers 17 residues. CDR3 sequence reads: CASSQGTGQASNQPQHF. CDR3 bases: TGTGCCAGCAGCCAAGGGACGGGACAGGCTAGCAATCAGCCCCAGCATTTT.

This chain links TRBV19 with TRBJ2-5; 7 nucleotides agree with TRBD2. This CDR3 comprises 15 residues. Germline-derived CDR1 and CDR2 are LNHDA and SQIVND (reference sequence). Losses at the gene ends were 4 bases for V and 2 bases for J; bases not matched to a gene: 7. The CDR3 DNA follows: TGTGCCAGTAGTACCCGGGGGGAACAACAAGAGACCCAGTACTTC. Protein sequence: CASSTRGEQQETQYF. The full variable domain, its missing parts supplied by reference TRBV19 and TRBJ2-5, is DGGITQSPKYLFRKEGQNVTLSCEQNLNHDAMYWYRQDPGQGLRLIYYSQIVNDFQKGDIAEGYSVSREKKESFPLTVTSAQKNPTAFYLCASSTRGEQQETQYFGPGTRLLVL.

In nucleotides, the CDR3 is TGTGCCAGCAGTGATAACAGGGCGGTGGGCGAAAAACTGTTTTTT. It yields the protein CASSDNRAVGEKLFF. The chain links TRBV2 to TRBJ1-4; the D gene is possibly TRBD1 (6 bases). Germline V gene data show CDR1 as SNHLY and CDR2 as FYNNEI. CDR3 length: 15 amino acids. V lost 3 bases, J lost 8 bases, and 16 bases lay in between.

The chain joins TRBV28 to TRBJ2-3; possible D gene TRBD2, 5 bases. Trimming stripped 6 bases from V and 7 bases from J, with 11 bases between. The CDR3 has 12 residues. Germline V gene sequence: CDR1 MDHEN, CDR2 SYDVKM. CDR3 residues: CASSLSGNTQYF. CDR3 sequence (DNA): TGTGCCAGCAGCCTATCCGGGAATACGCAGTATTTT. Full variable domain (remainder filled in from reference TRBV28 and TRBJ2-3): DVKVTQSSRYLVKRTGEKVFLECVQDMDHENMFWYRQDPGLGLRLIYFSYDVKMKEKGDIPEGYSVSREKKERFSLILESASTNQTSMYLCASSLSGNTQYFGPGTRLTVL.

The chain uses TRBV5-1 and TRBJ2-3, with D possibly matching TRBD2 (6 bases). This CDR3 spans 13 amino acids. Germline CDR1 and CDR2: SGHRS and YFSETQ. V was clipped by 9 bases and J by 6 bases, with 17 bases between them. CDR3 coding DNA: TGCGCCACTAAAGAGGAGGGCCTGGATACGCAGTATTTT. This codes for CATKEEGLDTQYF.

The chain has TRBV21-1 and TRBJ2-3; the table calls TRBD1, which could not be checked here. TRBV21-1 is a pseudogene. This CDR3 has 14 amino acids. The CDR3 here is CASSTIGVADTQYF. Here the CDR3 DNA reads TGTGCCAGCAGCACTATAGGGGTGGCAGATACGCAGTATTTT.

The V call is TRBV30, the J call TRBJ2-5, with D hard to call. In germline, CDR1 is GTSNPN, CDR2 SVGIG (reference sequence). The CDR3 has 12 residues. V lost 0 bases and J 5 bases, leaving 7 bases between the germline ends. CDR3 nucleotide sequence: TGTGCCTGGAGTGTAAGCGAGGAGACCCAGTACTTC. Its protein is CAWSVSEETQYF.

This clone occurred once. The V gene is TRBV10-2, the J gene TRBJ2-3, with D possibly matching TRBD2 (5 bases). Germline V gene lookup returns CDR1 WSHSY and CDR2 SAAADI. V was pared by 3 bases and J by 4 bases, with 8 bases between. The CDR3 contains 13 residues. The CDR3 here is CASSDSRADTQYF. CDR3 in DNA: TGCGCCAGCAGTGACTCGCGGGCAGATACGCAGTATTTT.

The chain is built from TRBV3-1 (or the pseudogene TRBV3-2) and TRBJ1-1, with D possibly matching TRBD1 (6 bases). The V gene's germline CDR1 is LGHDT and CDR2 YNNKEL (reference sequence). Trimming took 1 base from V and 3 from J, leaving 12 bases between them. The CDR3 runs to 15 residues. The DNA for the CDR3 is TGTGCCAGCAGCCAAGTTAGGGGGTGGGACACTGAAGCTTTCTTT. Translating it yields CASSQVRGWDTEAFF.

V and J are TRBV7-2 and TRBJ2-1; 8 nucleotides line up with TRBD2. Trimming at V came to 5 bases and at J to 0 bases, leaving 3 bases not matched to a gene. The germline V gene has CDR1 SGHTA and CDR2 FQGNSA. The CDR3 extends over 15 amino acids. CDR3 DNA: TGTGCCAGCAGCCCCCGGGGGGGCTCCTACAATGAGCAGTTCTTC. It yields the protein CASSPRGGSYNEQFF.

The V and J genes are TRBV7-8 and TRBJ1-1, with 9 bases matching TRBD1. Germline V gives CDR1 SGHVS, CDR2 FQNEAQ. This CDR3 spans 16 amino acids. Trimming took 5 bases from V and 0 from J; bases not matched to a gene: 7. This CDR3 is CASSKRQGVMNTEAFF. CDR3 in DNA: TGTGCCAGCAGCAAAAGACAGGGGGTCATGAACACTGAAGCTTTCTTT.

The chain is built from TRBV3-1 (or the pseudogene TRBV3-2) and TRBJ2-3; perhaps TRBD2 as D (5 bases). The CDR3 is made up of 15 amino acids. Germline CDR1 LGHDT, CDR2 YNNKEL (reference sequence). Trimming removed 0 bases at V and 5 bases at J, with 12 bases between. DNA of the CDR3: TGTGCCAGCAGCCAAGATTTGTCCGGAGGAGATACGCAGTATTTT. It is translated as CASSQDLSGGDTQYF.

This clone appeared once. This chain joins TRBV19 and TRBJ2-7, with 8 bases that match TRBD2. After removal of 3 bases from V and 6 bases from J, the junction contained 7 bases not matched to a gene. Germline CDR1 is LNHDA and CDR2 is SQIVND (reference sequence). The CDR3 covers 14 residues. CDR3 sequence (DNA): TGTGCCAGTAGTATGGGGACTAGTATATTCGAGCAGTACTTC. Translated, it gives CASSMGTSIFEQYF.

The chain couples TRBV28 to TRBJ2-7; weak D call: TRBD1 (6 bases). The CDR3 is 16 residues long. The V end lost 6 bases, the J end lost 4 bases, and 22 bases lay between the germline ends. Germline V gene data show CDR1 as MDHEN and CDR2 as SYDVKM. The CDR3 loop is CASRGAWTPNLYEQYF. Here the CDR3 DNA reads TGTGCCAGCAGGGGGGCATGGACACCGAACCTATACGAGCAGTACTTC.

The V and J genes are TRBV7-2 and TRBJ2-7; 11 positions match TRBD2. Germline loops: CDR1 SGHTA, CDR2 FQGNSA. V trimming: 0 bases; J trimming: 2 bases; junction bases outside the gene matches: 6. The CDR3 is 17 amino acids. CDR3 nucleotides: TGTGCCAGCAGCTTAGCGACTAGCGGGGATCAACCCTACGAGCAGTACTTC. Its protein product is CASSLATSGDQPYEQYF.

There are a few counts of this clone. The genes are TRBV18 and TRBJ2-3, with 8 bases lining up with TRBD1. The CDR3 sequence is 16 residues long. The germline CDR1 and CDR2 sequences are KGHSH and LQKENI. Trimming removed 3 bases from V and 4 bases from J; junction bases left unmatched: 9. The CDR3 sequence: CASSPLPGQASDTQYF. CDR3 bases: TGTGCCAGCTCACCTTTGCCGGGACAGGCATCAGATACGCAGTATTTT.

The rearrangement uses TRBV28 and TRBJ2-1; 7 bases align to TRBD1. J lost 0 bases, V lost 6 bases, and 14 bases had no gene match. Germline CDR1 reads MDHEN; CDR2 reads SYDVKM. This CDR3 comprises 18 residues. The CDR3 DNA follows: TGTGCCAGCAGCAGACTTAACACACAGGGGAGCTCCTACAATGAGCAGTTCTTC. Amino acids: CASSRLNTQGSSYNEQFF.

This clone was seen only a few times. The V gene is TRBV10-3, the J gene TRBJ2-1, with no clear D. V lost 3 bases to trimming and J lost 10 bases, with 16 bases between them. The CDR3 runs to 14 residues. Germline loops: CDR1 ENHRY, CDR2 SYGVKD. This CDR3 is CAISESFELWEQFF. The CDR3 region has the DNA TGTGCCATCAGTGAATCTTTTGAGCTTTGGGAGCAGTTCTTC.

J is TRBJ2-5 and V is TRBV2, with 11 bases that match TRBD2. Germline lookup yields CDR1 SNHLY and CDR2 FYNNEI. This CDR3 has 13 residues. The V gene end was trimmed by 8 bases and the J gene end by 3 bases; junction bases not matched to a gene: 2. The CDR3 here is CASVAGGKETQYF. CDR3 in DNA: TGTGCCAGCGTAGCGGGAGGGAAAGAGACCCAGTACTTC.

This chain joins TRBV11-3 and TRBJ2-7, with 7 bases aligning to TRBD1. In germline, CDR1 is SGHNT, CDR2 YENEEA. The CDR3 is made up of 15 amino acids. J gave up 3 bases and V 5 bases, and 10 bases lay outside the gene matches. CDR3 sequence (DNA): TGTGCCAGCAGCCAACGACAGGGAATTGGCTACGAGCAGTACTTC. Protein sequence: CASSQRQGIGYEQYF.

The chain links TRBV2 to TRBJ2-3; 11 positions match TRBD1. Germline V gene lookup returns CDR1 SNHLY and CDR2 FYNNEI. V trimming: 5 bases; J trimming: 6 bases; junction bases outside the gene matches: 4. This CDR3 comprises 14 residues. The CDR3 is CASSRTGGFDTQYF. In nucleotides, the CDR3 is TGTGCCAGCAGTAGGACAGGGGGCTTCGATACGCAGTATTTT.

This chain connects TRBV30 to TRBJ1-1; maybe TRBD1 (5 bases). The CDR3 sequence is 12 residues long. The germline V and J ends were trimmed by 1 base and 6 bases, with 9 bases remaining between them. Germline V gene sequence: CDR1 GTSNPN, CDR2 SVGIG (reference sequence). CDR3 amino acids: CAWSAGRPEAFF. In DNA, the CDR3 is TGTGCCTGGAGTGCAGGGCGCCCTGAAGCTTTCTTT.

The CDR3 bases are TGTGCCAGCAGTTTATATCAGGGGGTCGGGGAGCTGTTTTTT. Translating it yields CASSLYQGVGELFF. The chain couples TRBV27 to TRBJ2-2, with 7 bases matching TRBD1. The CDR3 runs 14 residues. The germline CDR1 and CDR2 sequences are MNHEY and SMNVEV (reference sequence). V shed 1 base and J 7 bases; nucleotides not matched to a gene: 3.

The chain links TRBV19 to TRBJ2-3, with D possibly being TRBD2 (5 bases). This CDR3 comprises 15 residues. The germline gives CDR1 LNHDA, CDR2 SQIVND (reference sequence). V lost 5 bases to trimming and J lost 4 bases, with 16 bases between them. CDR3 residues: CASSHSLDGADTQYF. In DNA, the CDR3 is TGTGCCAGTAGTCATTCTTTAGACGGGGCAGATACGCAGTATTTT.